Below, 30 T cell receptor beta chains from the same sample are listed, as sequenced in a study of T cell responses to AZD1222 COVID-19 vaccine. The protocol was immunoSEQ multiplex PCR, while the TCRdb copy is restricted to in-frame clones and leaves out a portion. Among about 130,000 clones listed, roughly 86% were seen once. The sequences come from peripheral blood, collected 28 days after the second AZD1222 dose. All receptors come from an adult who received the AZD1222 COVID-19 vaccine.

The CDR3 DNA is TGTGCCAGCAGCCCTCGGGCGGGTCCTAGCTCCTACGAGCAGTACTTC. This codes for CASSPRAGPSSYEQYF. The chain combines TRBV7-2 with TRBJ2-7, with D possibly TRBD2 on 5 matching bases. The CDR3 extends over 16 amino acids. Germline V gene data show CDR1 as SGHTA and CDR2 as FQGNSA. The V end was cut by 5 bases, the J end by 0 bases, with 17 bases between. The complete variable domain, with remaining parts taken from reference TRBV7-2 and TRBJ2-7, reads GAGVSQSPSNKVTEKGKDVELRCDPISGHTALYWYRQSLGQGLEFLIYFQGNSAPDKSGLPSDRFSAERTGGSVSTLTIQRTQQEDSAVYLCASSPRAGPSSYEQYFGPGTRLTVT.

CDR3 in DNA: TGCGCCAGCAGCCTCGACCCACAGGGTTCAAGCGAAAAACTGTTTTTT. Its translation is CASSLDPQGSSEKLFF. This sequence joins TRBV5-1 and TRBJ1-4; D may be TRBD1 (6 bases). CDR1 is SGHRS and CDR2 is YFSETQ in the germline V gene. The CDR3 consists of 16 residues. Trimming took off 4 bases at V and 8 bases at J, with 21 bases between the two ends.

This rearrangement joins TRBV7-2 to TRBJ1-4; D unresolved. Germline-derived CDR1 and CDR2 are SGHTA and FQGNSA. V was shortened by 3 bases and J by 9 bases, with 14 bases between the two germline ends. The CDR3 is 14 amino acids. Here the CDR3 DNA reads TGTGCCAGCAGCTTCTACCGAGAGGATCAAAAACTGTTTTTT. The encoded protein is CASSFYREDQKLFF.

The chain uses TRBV27 and TRBJ2-7; 7 positions agree with TRBD1. The CDR3 has 16 residues. With 3 bases clipped from V and 5 bases from J, the junction kept 13 bases outside the gene matches. CDR1 and CDR2 from the germline V gene are MNHEY and SMNVEV (reference sequence). The CDR3 DNA reads as TGTGCCAGCAGTTTCCTCGGACAGGCAGTAGGGGACGAGCAGTACTTC. Translation gives CASSFLGQAVGDEQYF.

The rearrangement links TRBV28 to TRBJ2-1, with TRBD1 matching over 11 bases. The CDR3 is made up of 15 amino acids. The trim removed 6 bases at V and 7 bases at J, leaving 8 bases unmatched. Germline-derived CDR1 and CDR2 are MDHEN and SYDVKM. The CDR3 DNA reads TGTGCCAGCAGCCTTGGACAGGGGGCGAGGAATGAGCAGTTCTTC. Its protein product is CASSLGQGARNEQFF. The full variable domain, its missing parts supplied by reference TRBV28 and TRBJ2-1, is DVKVTQSSRYLVKRTGEKVFLECVQDMDHENMFWYRQDPGLGLRLIYFSYDVKMKEKGDIPEGYSVSREKKERFSLILESASTNQTSMYLCASSLGQGARNEQFFGPGTRLTVL.

The chain joins TRBV4-2 to TRBJ2-5, with D maybe TRBD2 (5 bases). Germline values: CDR1 LGHNA, CDR2 YNFKEQ. Trimming removed 1 base from V and 5 bases from J, with 11 bases in between. This CDR3 has 14 residues. The CDR3 sequence is CASSQGDSVETQYF. CDR3 coding DNA: TGTGCCAGCAGCCAAGGGGATAGCGTCGAGACCCAGTACTTC.

The chain links TRBV12-3 or TRBV12-4 to TRBJ1-1; D is undetermined. This CDR3 is 12 amino acids long. V lost 1 base, J lost 7 bases, and 7 bases lay in between. The CDR3 DNA follows: TGTGCCAGCAGTTTAGGGGGATATGAAGCTTTCTTT. Encoded protein: CASSLGGYEAFF.

This sequence joins TRBV13 and TRBJ1-1; D is ambiguous. The CDR3 totals 13 residues. The germline CDR1 and CDR2 sequences are PRHDT and FYEKMQ (reference sequence). V was cut by 5 bases and J by 1 base, with 8 bases left in between. In DNA, the CDR3 is TGTGCCAGCAGCCTCGACGGGAACACTGAAGCTTTCTTT. This codes for CASSLDGNTEAFF.

The CDR3 sequence is CASSHPFGAFYGYTF. CDR3 nucleotide sequence: TGTGCCAGCAGCCATCCCTTTGGGGCTTTCTATGGCTACACCTTC. The chain uses TRBV7-9 and TRBJ1-2, with a weak D call TRBD1 (5 bases). The V gene lost 5 bases and the J gene lost 4 bases, with 17 bases spanning the gap. The CDR3 runs 15 residues. CDR1 is SEHNR, CDR2 FQNEAQ, per germline (reference sequence).

The V and J genes are TRBV6-5 and TRBJ1-2, with 7 bases that match TRBD1. CDR1 is MNHEY and CDR2 is SVGAGI in the germline V gene. CDR3 length equals 15 residues. With 3 bases clipped from V and 5 bases from J, the junction kept 9 bases outside the gene matches. The CDR3 region is CASSYSGTVIYGYTF. For the CDR3, the DNA is TGTGCCAGCAGTTATTCCGGGACAGTAATATATGGCTACACCTTC.

This chain joins TRBV5-6 and TRBJ1-5; D remains unclear. V gave up 2 bases and J gave up 2 bases, with 8 bases separating them. This CDR3 region has 14 residues. In germline, CDR1 is SGHDT, CDR2 YYEEEE. As DNA, the CDR3 is TGTGCCAGCAGCTTCCTTCCTGGCAATCAGCCCCAGCATTTT. Translating gives CASSFLPGNQPQHF.

The chain employs TRBV29-1 and TRBJ2-5; a weak D match, TRBD2 (5 bases). The CDR3 consists of 12 residues. Germline V gives CDR1 SQVTM, CDR2 ANQGSEA. The V gene lost 3 bases and the J gene lost 2 bases, with 7 bases spanning the gap. The CDR3 spells CSVDPGQETQYF. In DNA, the CDR3 is TGCAGCGTTGACCCGGGGCAAGAGACCCAGTACTTC.

V and J are TRBV4-1 and TRBJ1-2, with D perhaps TRBD1 (5 bases). The CDR3 runs to 15 residues. CDR1 is MGHRA, CDR2 YSYEKL, per germline. V dropped 3 bases and J dropped 3 bases, with 14 bases sitting between them. CDR3 sequence reads: CASSQAPGPYYGYTF. For the CDR3, the DNA is TGCGCCAGCAGCCAGGCGCCGGGACCGTACTATGGCTACACCTTC.

In the case of this clone: A read error may produce the germline difference seen at one junction end. The chain combines TRBV14 with TRBJ1-2; D is undetermined. The CDR3 totals 12 residues. Germline CDR1 reads SGHDN; CDR2 reads FVKESK. CDR3 sequence: CASSQNRRSVAF. The CDR3 region has the DNA TGTGCCAGCAGCCAAAATCGTAGGAGCGTGGCCTTC.

CDR3 region: CALDRGNYGYTF. CDR3 nucleotides: TGCGCCCTCGACAGGGGTAACTATGGCTACACCTTC. The chain has TRBV10-2 and TRBJ1-2; 8 nucleotides agree with TRBD1. V lost 11 bases and J lost 1; bases outside the gene matches: 3. The CDR3 has 12 residues. CDR1 WSHSY and CDR2 SAAADI come from the germline V gene.

The genes are TRBV27 and TRBJ1-1; D may be TRBD1 (5 bases). The germline V gene has CDR1 MNHEY and CDR2 SMNVEV (reference sequence). V lost 2 bases to trimming and J lost 5 bases, with 12 bases between them. The CDR3 sequence is 14 residues long. The CDR3 reads CASSLNGGRTEAFF. CDR3 DNA sequence: TGTGCCAGCAGTTTAAACGGGGGGAGGACTGAAGCTTTCTTT.

The chain couples TRBV18 to TRBJ2-3, with D possibly matching TRBD1 (7 bases). Trimming removed 3 bases from V and 9 bases from J, with 16 bases in between. Germline CDR1 KGHSH, CDR2 LQKENI. This CDR3 region has 14 residues. The CDR3 protein is CASSPSDRAGTQYF. Written as DNA, the CDR3 is TGTGCCAGCTCACCCTCCGACAGGGCGGGGACGCAGTATTTT.

The chain has TRBV11-2 and TRBJ2-1, with 7 bases aligning to TRBD2. Germline V gene sequence: CDR1 SGHAT, CDR2 FQNNGV. The CDR3 runs to 13 residues. Trimming removed 3 bases from V and 16 bases from J; junction bases left unmatched: 12. The CDR3, as DNA: TGTGCCAGCAGCTTGAACCGGGACTATGGGTTATTCTTC. As protein: CASSLNRDYGLFF.

The CDR3 bases are TGCGCCAGCAGCCCAGATTCAGCGGGGGATACCTACAATGAGCAGTTCTTC. Its protein product is CASSPDSAGDTYNEQFF. This rearrangement joins TRBV4-1 to TRBJ2-1, with TRBD2 matching over 8 bases. Germline V gene lookup returns CDR1 MGHRA and CDR2 YSYEKL. The CDR3 has 17 amino acids. The J segment lost 2 bases and the V segment lost 4 bases, leaving 10 bases of the junction unmatched.

This chain links TRBV5-1 with TRBJ1-4, with 11 positions matching TRBD1. The trim removed 2 bases at V and 8 bases at J, leaving 20 bases unmatched. This CDR3 comprises 20 residues. Per the germline V gene, CDR1 is SGHRS and CDR2 is YFSETQ. CDR3 DNA: TGCGCCAGCAGCTTAAACCGGGACAGGGGGTTGAGGTTGTCCGGCGAAAAACTGTTTTTT. It translates to CASSLNRDRGLRLSGEKLFF.

In this sample, this clone turned up a few times. V usage is TRBV5-1 and J usage is TRBJ1-6; D uncertain. The CDR3 sequence is 18 residues long. Trimming cost V 0 bases and J 6 bases, with 19 bases left between them. CDR1 is SGHRS and CDR2 is YFSETQ in the germline V gene. The CDR3 DNA is TGCGCCAGCAGCTTGGGCGGCACTGGAGTACCTCTTAATTCACCCCTCCACTTT. Translating gives CASSLGGTGVPLNSPLHF.

The genes are TRBV5-4 and TRBJ2-1; TRBD2 aligns across 9 bases. Germline V gene sequence: CDR1 SGHNT, CDR2 YYREEE (reference sequence). With V trimmed by 1 base and J by 4 bases, 6 bases remained unmatched. The CDR3 length is 16 residues. DNA of the CDR3: TGTGCCAGCAGCTTGCCCAGCGGGGGGTTTTACAATGAGCAGTTCTTC. Its protein product is CASSLPSGGFYNEQFF.

The chain uses TRBV2 and TRBJ2-7; D possibly corresponds to TRBD1 (5 bases). The CDR3 is 13 residues long. Germline V gene sequence: CDR1 SNHLY, CDR2 FYNNEI. With 1 base removed from V and 1 base from J, the gap between germline ends came to 5 bases. The CDR3 spells CASSEEGSYEQYF. The CDR3 bases are TGTGCCAGCAGTGAAGAGGGGTCCTACGAGCAGTACTTC. Looking up the rest from reference TRBV2 and TRBJ2-7 gives the full variable domain: EPEVTQTPSHQVTQMGQEVILRCVPISNHLYFYWYRQILGQKVEFLVSFYNNEISEKSEIFDDQFSVERPDGSNFTLKIRSTKLEDSAMYFCASSEEGSYEQYFGPGTRLTVT.

The chain recombines TRBV2 with TRBJ1-5; D might be TRBD1 (6 bases). V gave up 4 bases and J gave up 2 bases, with 9 bases separating them. Germline V CDR1 and CDR2: SNHLY, FYNNEI. This CDR3 spans 14 amino acids. CDR3 sequence reads: CASSGGQGNQPQHF. As DNA, the CDR3 is TGTGCCAGCAGTGGGGGGCAGGGCAATCAGCCCCAGCATTTT.

V gene TRBV27 combines with J gene TRBJ1-5, with TRBD1 as a possible D gene (5 bases). The length of the CDR3 is 13 residues. Trimming took 3 bases from V and 7 from J, leaving 10 bases between them. The germline gives CDR1 MNHEY, CDR2 SMNVEV (reference sequence). CDR3 loop: CASSFQGRQPQHF. For the CDR3, the DNA is TGTGCCAGCAGTTTTCAGGGTCGACAGCCCCAGCATTTT.

Only a few counts were recorded for this clone. The rearrangement uses TRBV11-3 and TRBJ1-2, with 8 nucleotides matching TRBD1. Germline V gene lookup returns CDR1 SGHNT and CDR2 YENEEA. The V segment lost 2 bases and the J segment 5 bases; nucleotides outside the gene matches: 7. The length of the CDR3 is 15 residues. The CDR3 is CASSLIQGEDYGYTF. Written as DNA, the CDR3 is TGTGCCAGCAGCTTAATACAGGGGGAGGATTATGGCTACACCTTC.

This clone was seen once. The J gene is TRBJ2-7, the V gene TRBV3-1 (or the pseudogene TRBV3-2), with 9 bases aligning to TRBD1. Germline V lookup: CDR1 LGHDT, CDR2 YNNKEL (reference sequence). V was clipped by 4 bases and J by 7 bases; unmatched bases: 8. This CDR3 spans 14 amino acids. The CDR3, as DNA: TGTGCCAGCAGCCCCTGGGACAGGGAAGTTGAGCAGTACTTC. Its translation is CASSPWDREVEQYF.

This clone was seen once. This sequence joins TRBV3-1 (or the pseudogene TRBV3-2) and TRBJ2-1; tentatively, D is TRBD1 or TRBD2 (5 bases each). V lost 1 base and J 9 bases, leaving 16 bases between the germline ends. The CDR3 is made up of 15 amino acids. Germline V gene lookup returns CDR1 LGHDT and CDR2 YNNKEL (reference sequence). CDR3 bases: TGTGCCAGCAGCCAAGTTGCCGCAGGGAGAAGTGAGCAGTTCTTC. It yields the protein CASSQVAAGRSEQFF.

The chain links TRBV19 to TRBJ2-1; D is unresolved. V lost 0 bases, J lost 2 bases, and 11 bases lay in between. From germline, CDR1 is LNHDA and CDR2 SQIVND (reference sequence). CDR3 length: 16 residues. CDR3 residues: CASSIEAGYPYNEQFF. The CDR3 DNA sequence: TGTGCCAGTAGTATAGAGGCTGGCTACCCCTACAATGAGCAGTTCTTC.

The chain joins TRBV28 to TRBJ2-5, with TRBD1 as a possible D gene (5 bases). The CDR3 length is 13 residues. Germline CDR1 reads MDHEN; CDR2 reads SYDVKM. Trimming took off 6 bases at V and 1 base at J, with 9 bases between the two ends. CDR3 sequence reads: CASRKTAQETQYF. Here the CDR3 DNA reads TGTGCCAGCAGGAAGACAGCCCAAGAGACCCAGTACTTC.